A single sample gave rise to the 27 T cell receptor beta chains below, sequenced in a study of CD8+CD57+ T cells in acquired aplastic anemia. The template for TCR beta VDJ and CDR3 sequence profiling was genomic DNA. TCRdb re-analysed the reads in MiXCR, keeping a single row per CDR3 protein. This table holds 190,000 or so distinct CDR3 sequences, roughly 55% found once. The sequencing input was sorted CD4+, CD8+, or CD8+CD57+ T cells (not recorded which) from PBMCs. The receptors derive from a human donor in good health.

The chain couples TRBV27 to TRBJ1-4, with TRBD1 as a possible D gene (5 bases). V shed 2 bases and J shed 3 bases, with 10 bases lying between them. CDR1 and CDR2 (germline): MNHEY, SMNVEV (reference sequence). CDR3 length: 15 amino acids. CDR3 region: CASSLMSGANEKLFF. CDR3 sequence (DNA): TGTGCCAGCAGTTTAATGTCGGGGGCTAATGAAAAACTGTTTTTT.

J is TRBJ2-1 and V is TRBV25-1; 9 positions agree with TRBD2. The trim removed 7 bases at V and 2 bases at J, leaving 6 bases unmatched. Germline assignment: CDR1 MGHDK and CDR2 SYGVNS. The CDR3 spans 15 residues. DNA for the CDR3: TGTGCCAGCATACGCGGGGGGGGTCCCTACAATGAGCAGTTCTTC. Its protein is CASIRGGGPYNEQFF.

J is TRBJ2-3 and V is TRBV29-1; the match to TRBD2 covers 11 bases. The CDR3 is 17 residues long. The germline V gene has CDR1 SQVTM and CDR2 ANQGSEA. The trim removed 3 bases at V and 3 bases at J, leaving 11 bases unmatched. CDR3 sequence (DNA): TGCAGCGTTGATAGCGGGGGGGGCCCGGGTAGGACAGATACGCAGTATTTT. This translates into CSVDSGGGPGRTDTQYF.

The CDR3 is CASSLNAVGSPLHF. As DNA, the CDR3 is TGTGCCAGCAGCTTAAACGCTGTGGGATCACCCCTCCACTTT. The chain carries TRBV7-3 and TRBJ1-6, with D hard to call. V was trimmed by 1 base and J by 10 bases, leaving 11 bases between them. The CDR3 loop spans 14 amino acids. The germline V gene encodes CDR1 SGHTA and CDR2 FQGTGA.

The V and J genes are TRBV7-8 and TRBJ1-1, with D hard to call. This CDR3 is 14 amino acids long. V lost 2 bases to trimming and J lost 2 bases, with 9 bases between them. Germline-derived CDR1 and CDR2 are SGHVS and FQNEAQ. The CDR3 nucleotides read TGTGCCAGCAGCTTAAATTCGGGAAACACTGAAGCTTTCTTT. Translation: CASSLNSGNTEAFF.

The gene calls are TRBV10-3 and TRBJ1-3; 7 positions match TRBD1. Looked up from germline, CDR1 is ENHRY and CDR2 is SYGVKD. The CDR3 has 15 amino acids. The junction had 4 bases not matched to a gene; V was cut back by 4 bases and J by 1 base. The CDR3 sequence: CAISGMTGSGNTIYF. DNA of the CDR3: TGTGCCATCAGTGGGATGACAGGGTCTGGAAACACCATATATTTT.

The chain combines TRBV6-4 with TRBJ2-1; 12 positions agree with TRBD2. Trimming at V came to 3 bases and at J to 7 bases, leaving 4 bases not matched to a gene. Germline CDR1 MRHNA, CDR2 SNTAGT. The length of the CDR3 is 15 residues. The CDR3 coding sequence is TGTGCCAGCAGTGAAACTAGCGGGGGGATGAATGAGCAGTTCTTC. This translates into CASSETSGGMNEQFF.

The chain uses TRBV7-9 and TRBJ2-7; TRBD1 aligns across 7 bases. From germline, CDR1 is SEHNR and CDR2 FQNEAQ (reference sequence). Unmatched junction bases numbered 8, after V lost 6 bases and J lost 6 bases. The CDR3 is 13 amino acids. DNA of the CDR3: TGTGCCAGCAGTAGGGACAGCAGCTGCGAGCAGTACTTC. Protein product: CASSRDSSCEQYF.

J is TRBJ1-4 and V is TRBV20-1; TRBD1 matches at 7 bases. Germline CDR1 is DFQATT and CDR2 is SNEGSKA (reference sequence). V lost 6 bases to trimming and J lost 5 bases; unmatched junction nucleotides: 18. The CDR3 runs to 17 residues. The CDR3 nucleotides read TGCAGTGCCCCTGGGGGGGGGGGACAGCTACCGAATGAAAAACTGTTTTTT. This translates into CSAPGGGGQLPNEKLFF.

This clonotype showed up just once. The chain has TRBV7-8 and TRBJ2-7; D not certain. This CDR3 is built from 11 residues. With 4 bases removed from V and 7 bases from J, the gap between germline ends came to 8 bases. Per germline, CDR1 SGHVS and CDR2 FQNEAQ. The CDR3 reads CASSSFKEQYF. CDR3 DNA: TGTGCCAGCAGCTCATTTAAAGAGCAGTACTTC.

This chain links TRBV4-2 with TRBJ1-1, with a tentative D call TRBD1 (6 bases). The CDR3 is made up of 16 amino acids. Trimming shortened V by 5 bases and J by 6 bases, and 22 bases separated the two germline ends. The germline V gene encodes CDR1 LGHNA and CDR2 YNFKEQ. The CDR3 DNA reads TGTGCCAGCAGCGAAATTGCCCAGGAAGGACAGTCTGAAGCTTTCTTT. Its translation: CASSEIAQEGQSEAFF.

Note on this clonotype: This may be a read error, as it is one base from a much larger clone. The genes are TRBV6-2 or TRBV6-3 and TRBJ1-1; no firm D call. Trimming cost V 0 bases and J 4 bases, with 12 bases left between them. The CDR3 is 15 residues long. Germline CDR1 and CDR2: MNHEY and SVGEGT. The CDR3 DNA reads TGTGCCAGCAGTTACTCGTACCTGAGGAGCACTGAAGCTTTCTTT. As protein: CASSYSYLRSTEAFF.

CDR3 sequence (DNA): TGTGCCAGCAGCCCCCGGCGGGGTAGCGGTCTCCAAGAGACCCAGTACTTC. It encodes CASSPRRGSGLQETQYF. V usage is TRBV7-2 and J usage is TRBJ2-5; tentatively, D is TRBD2 (6 bases). The ends were cut back, 5 bases at V and 1 base at J, with 20 bases in the middle. The CDR3 extends over 17 amino acids. Germline loops: CDR1 SGHTA, CDR2 FQGNSA.

For this clonotype: At one end, the junction sequence differs from germline, possibly due to a read error. This rearrangement joins TRBV20-1 to TRBJ2-5; D remains unclear. Germline V gene sequence: CDR1 DFQATT, CDR2 SNEGSKA (reference sequence). The length of the CDR3 is 15 residues. This CDR3 is CSARDGHSLKETRYF. CDR3 bases: TGCAGTGCCAGAGATGGCCACAGCCTAAAAGAGACCCGGTACTTC.

This clonotype was recorded many times. This rearrangement joins TRBV4-1 to TRBJ2-7; D is undetermined. V gave up 1 base and J gave up 2 bases, with 15 bases separating them. The germline CDR1 and CDR2 sequences are MGHRA and YSYEKL. The length of the CDR3 is 16 residues. Here the CDR3 DNA reads TGCGCCAGCAGCCAAGGGTCGGCTAACCTAGCCTACGAGCAGTACTTC. It yields the protein CASSQGSANLAYEQYF.

The chain carries TRBV5-1 and TRBJ1-5; D not resolved. The ends were cut back, 3 bases at V and 0 bases at J, with 7 bases in the middle. This CDR3 contains 14 residues. Germline V CDR1 and CDR2: SGHRS, YFSETQ. In nucleotides, the CDR3 is TGCGCCAGCAGCTCTGGATTTAGCAATCAGCCCCAGCATTTT. Translating it yields CASSSGFSNQPQHF.

This clonotype was picked up a small number of times. The V and J genes are TRBV7-2 and TRBJ2-7; 7 positions agree with TRBD2. Germline loops: CDR1 SGHTA, CDR2 FQGNSA. J lost 3 bases, V lost 2 bases, and 7 bases had no gene match. The CDR3 contains 15 residues. The CDR3 is CASSLFPTSDYEQYF. The DNA of the CDR3 is TGTGCCAGCAGCTTATTTCCCACTAGCGACTACGAGCAGTACTTC.

The chain has TRBV20-1 and TRBJ2-2; D perhaps matches TRBD1 (5 bases). The CDR3 is 14 residues long. Germline assignment: CDR1 DFQATT and CDR2 SNEGSKA (reference sequence). Trimming removed 5 bases from V and 3 bases from J, with 13 bases in between. In nucleotides, the CDR3 is TGCAGTGCTGTCAAAGGGGCCGACACCGGGGAGCTGTTTTTT. It codes for CSAVKGADTGELFF.

This clonotype occurred many times. The genes are TRBV20-1 and TRBJ2-1; D may correspond to TRBD1 or TRBD2 (5 bases each). Germline CDR1 is DFQATT and CDR2 is SNEGSKA (reference sequence). This CDR3 contains 15 residues. Trimming took 7 bases from V and 0 from J, leaving 16 bases between them. The CDR3 loop is CSGRDGPSSYNEQFF. The CDR3 coding sequence is TGCAGTGGCCGGGACGGACCCAGCTCCTACAATGAGCAGTTCTTC.

The chain has TRBV20-1 and TRBJ1-1, with D maybe TRBD1 (6 bases). The V and J ends lost 1 base and 10 bases respectively, with 16 bases between them. This CDR3 comprises 13 residues. CDR1 is DFQATT and CDR2 is SNEGSKA in the germline V gene (reference sequence). The CDR3 nucleotides read TGCAGTGCTAGAGCCCCGGACAGCTCGGGAGCTTTCTTT. Its translation: CSARAPDSSGAFF.

The chain joins TRBV2 to TRBJ1-5; 7 bases are a match to TRBD1. Trimming took 4 bases from V and 7 from J; bases not matched to a gene: 7. In germline, CDR1 is SNHLY, CDR2 FYNNEI. CDR3 length: 14 amino acids. CDR3 sequence reads: CASSGTGERQPQHF. CDR3 DNA: TGTGCCAGCAGTGGAACAGGGGAGCGGCAGCCCCAGCATTTT. Full variable domain (rest looked up from reference TRBV2 and TRBJ1-5): EPEVTQTPSHQVTQMGQEVILRCVPISNHLYFYWYRQILGQKVEFLVSFYNNEISEKSEIFDDQFSVERPDGSNFTLKIRSTKLEDSAMYFCASSGTGERQPQHFGDGTRLSIL.

The rearrangement joins TRBV10-3 to TRBJ2-1; 16 nucleotides agree with TRBD2. The CDR3 runs 20 residues. Germline trimming cut 10 bases from V and 7 bases from J; bases unmatched to any gene: 22. CDR1 is ENHRY, CDR2 SYGVKD, per germline. The CDR3 nucleotides read TGTGCCACTCAACCCAACCGGGGACTAGCGGGAGGGCCCCCCCCGAATGAGCAGTTCTTC. It specifies CATQPNRGLAGGPPPNEQFF.

The chain recombines TRBV29-1 with TRBJ2-7; 7 nucleotides line up with TRBD1. CDR1 is SQVTM and CDR2 is ANQGSEA in the germline V gene. The V gene end was trimmed by 2 bases and the J gene end by 2 bases; junction bases not matched to a gene: 3. This CDR3 has 13 amino acids. CDR3 DNA: TGCAGCGTTGAACAGCAGGGGGCCTACGAGCAGTACTTC. Protein product: CSVEQQGAYEQYF.

The chain combines TRBV20-1 with TRBJ2-3, with D possibly TRBD2 on 6 matching bases. This CDR3 spans 16 amino acids. V lost 1 base to trimming and J lost 2 bases, with 16 bases between them. Germline CDR1 DFQATT, CDR2 SNEGSKA (reference sequence). CDR3 bases: TGCAGTGCTAGAGGGGACCTGGGGGGAACCACAGATACGCAGTATTTT. Translating gives CSARGDLGGTTDTQYF.

The V gene is TRBV9, the J gene TRBJ2-7; D uncertain. Germline V gene data show CDR1 as SGDLS and CDR2 as YYNGEE. The CDR3 consists of 12 residues. V was shortened by 3 bases and J by 5 bases, with 9 bases between the two germline ends. CDR3: CASSAHFDEQYF. CDR3 nucleotides: TGTGCCAGCAGCGCCCATTTTGACGAGCAGTACTTC.

There are a few counts of this clonotype. J is TRBJ2-7 and V is TRBV20-1; D unclear. V was pared by 0 bases and J by 5 bases, with 20 bases between. CDR3 length: 16 residues. Germline assignment: CDR1 DFQATT and CDR2 SNEGSKA (reference sequence). CDR3 DNA: TGCAGTGCTAGAGATCGGGCATATGACGTTGGCCACGAGCAGTACTTC. Translation gives CSARDRAYDVGHEQYF.

This clonotype was counted a few times. The J gene is TRBJ1-5, the V gene TRBV7-2, with 9 bases fitting TRBD1. CDR1 and CDR2 (germline): SGHTA, FQGNSA. This CDR3 comprises 15 residues. The V and J ends lost 6 bases and 8 bases, in that order; junction bases with no gene match: 11. The CDR3 protein is CASSYPGQGVKPQHF. CDR3 DNA: TGTGCCAGCAGTTACCCGGGACAGGGAGTTAAGCCCCAGCATTTT. Full variable domain (remainder filled in from reference TRBV7-2 and TRBJ1-5): GAGVSQSPSNKVTEKGKDVELRCDPISGHTALYWYRQSLGQGLEFLIYFQGNSAPDKSGLPSDRFSAERTGGSVSTLTIQRTQQEDSAVYLCASSYPGQGVKPQHFGDGTRLSIL.